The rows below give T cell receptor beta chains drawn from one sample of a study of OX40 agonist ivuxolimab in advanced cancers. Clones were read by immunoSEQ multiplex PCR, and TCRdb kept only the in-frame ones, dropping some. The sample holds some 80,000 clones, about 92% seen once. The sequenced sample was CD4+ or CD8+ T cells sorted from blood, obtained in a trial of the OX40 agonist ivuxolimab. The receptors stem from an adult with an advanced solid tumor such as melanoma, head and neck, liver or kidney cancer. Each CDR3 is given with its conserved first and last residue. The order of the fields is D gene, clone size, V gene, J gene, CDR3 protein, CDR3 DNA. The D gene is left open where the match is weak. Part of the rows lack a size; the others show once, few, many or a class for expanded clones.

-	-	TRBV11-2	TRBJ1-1	CASTHWDGNEAFF	TGTGCCAGCACCCATTGGGATGGGAACGAAGCTTTCTTT
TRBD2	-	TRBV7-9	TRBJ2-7	CASSPPAAGDYEQYF	TGTGCCAGCAGCCCACCCGCCGCGGGGGATTACGAGCAGTACTTC
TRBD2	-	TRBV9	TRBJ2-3	CASSVPAGGRADTQYF	TGTGCCAGCAGCGTTCCAGCGGGGGGCAGGGCAGATACGCAGTATTTT
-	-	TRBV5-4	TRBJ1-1	CASSLVAGNTEAFF	TGTGCCAGCAGCTTGGTTGCGGGGAACACTGAAGCTTTCTTT
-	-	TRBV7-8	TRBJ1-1	CASSPQGAEAFF	TGTGCCAGCAGCCCACAGGGAGCTGAAGCTTTCTTT
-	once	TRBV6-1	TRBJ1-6	CASSESRERTRSPLHF	TGTGCCAGCAGTGAAAGTAGGGAAAGGACTCGATCACCCCTCCACTTT
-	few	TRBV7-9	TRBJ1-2	CASSLAMSANYGYTF	TGTGCCAGCAGCTTAGCGATGTCAGCTAACTATGGCTACACCTTC
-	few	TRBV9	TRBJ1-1	CASSVGGDTEAFF	TGTGCCAGCAGCGTAGGAGGGGACACTGAAGCTTTCTTT
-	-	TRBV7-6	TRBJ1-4	CASSPGVSNEKLFF	TGTGCCAGCAGCCCCGGTGTGAGTAATGAAAAACTGTTTTTT
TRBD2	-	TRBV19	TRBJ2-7	CASSQSGGIAYEQYF	TGTGCCAGTAGTCAAAGCGGGGGGATCGCCTACGAGCAGTACTTC
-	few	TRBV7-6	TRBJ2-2	CASSPPGAGELFF	TGTGCCAGCAGCCCACCGGGCGCCGGGGAGCTGTTTTTT
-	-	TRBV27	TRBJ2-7	CASSLTLSSYEQYF	TGTGCCAGCAGTTTAACCCTAAGCTCCTACGAGCAGTACTTC
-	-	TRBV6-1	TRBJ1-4	CASSATTVLNEKLFF	TGTGCCAGCAGTGCGACGACTGTGCTTAATGAAAAACTGTTTTTT
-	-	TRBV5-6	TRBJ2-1	CASSLVQSYNEQFF	TGTGCCAGCAGCTTGGTACAGTCCTACAATGAGCAGTTCTTC
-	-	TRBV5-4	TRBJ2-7	CASSFNRNEQYF	TGTGCCAGCAGCTTTAACAGAAACGAGCAGTACTTC
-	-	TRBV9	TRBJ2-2	CASSAEGEANTGELFF	TGTGCCAGCAGCGCAGAGGGTGAGGCGAACACCGGGGAGCTGTTTTTT
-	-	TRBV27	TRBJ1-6	CASSLSGSSPLHF	TGTGCCAGCAGTTTATCAGGGAGTTCACCCCTCCACTTT
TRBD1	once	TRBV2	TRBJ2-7	CASSETGQGNEQYF	TGTGCCAGCAGTGAAACGGGACAGGGGAACGAGCAGTACTTC
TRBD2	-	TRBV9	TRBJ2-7	CASSVGKRGDQTYEQYF	TGTGCCAGCAGCGTAGGAAAGCGGGGGGACCAAACCTACGAGCAGTACTTC
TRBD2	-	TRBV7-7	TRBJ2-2	CASSPGLAGGKGTGELFF	TGTGCCAGCAGCCCGGGACTAGCGGGGGGGAAGGGCACCGGGGAGCTGTTTTTT
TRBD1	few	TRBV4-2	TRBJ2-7	CASSQGTGNYEQYF	TGTGCCAGCAGCCAAGGGACAGGGAACTACGAGCAGTACTTC
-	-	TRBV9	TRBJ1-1	CASSVGGAGTEAFF	TGTGCCAGCAGCGTAGGGGGGGCGGGCACTGAAGCTTTCTTT
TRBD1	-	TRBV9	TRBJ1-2	CASSWDSYGYTF	TGTGCCAGCAGCTGGGACAGCTATGGCTACACCTTC
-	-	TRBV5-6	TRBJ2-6	CATKGGPGAGANVLTF	TGTGCCACCAAGGGGGGGCCTGGGGCTGGGGCCAACGTCCTGACTTTC
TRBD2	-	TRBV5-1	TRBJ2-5	CASSTPEAAGGWETQYF	TGCGCCAGCAGCACACCGGAGGCAGCGGGGGGCTGGGAGACCCAGTACTTC
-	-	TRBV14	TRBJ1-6	CASSITRNSPLHF	TGTGCCAGCAGTATTACTCGGAATTCACCCCTCCACTTT
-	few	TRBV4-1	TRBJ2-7	CASSPAQDYEQYF	TGCGCCAGCAGCCCAGCCCAGGACTACGAGCAGTACTTC
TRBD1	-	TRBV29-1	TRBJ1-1	CSVEHDRGLNTEAFF	TGCAGCGTTGAACACGACAGGGGACTGAACACTGAAGCTTTCTTT
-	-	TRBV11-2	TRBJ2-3	CASSLDPPRLDGDIRDTQYF	TGTGCCAGCAGCTTAGACCCACCCAGACTAGACGGGGACATACGTGATACGCAGTATTTT
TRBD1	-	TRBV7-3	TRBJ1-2	CASSLKGQRGEGGYTF	TGTGCCAGCAGCTTAAAGGGACAGCGCGGAGAGGGTGGCTACACCTTC
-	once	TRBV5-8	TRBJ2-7	CASSFSGTVDYEQYF	TGTGCCAGCAGCTTCTCGGGGACGGTTGACTACGAGCAGTACTTC
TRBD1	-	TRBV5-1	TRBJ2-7	CASSLGQGWYDEQYF	TGCGCCAGCAGCTTGGGACAGGGGTGGTACGACGAGCAGTACTTC
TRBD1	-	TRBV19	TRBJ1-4	CASSPWDRGNEKLFF	TGTGCCAGTAGTCCCTGGGACAGGGGGAATGAAAAACTGTTTTTT
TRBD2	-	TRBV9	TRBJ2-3	CASSVVGSGELTDTQYF	TGTGCCAGCAGCGTAGTCGGGAGCGGGGAGCTCACAGATACGCAGTATTTT
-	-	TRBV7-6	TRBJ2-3	CASSLGLEQYF	TGTGCCAGCAGCTTAGGGCTGGAGCAGTATTTT
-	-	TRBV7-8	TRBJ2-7	CASSLRSLGWNEQYF	TGTGCCAGCAGCTTACGGAGCTTGGGGTGGAACGAGCAGTACTTC
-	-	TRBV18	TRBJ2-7	CASSPETFRAYEQYF	TGTGCCAGCTCACCAGAGACTTTTAGGGCCTACGAGCAGTACTTC
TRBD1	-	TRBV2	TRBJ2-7	CASNWDRVSSGLSYEQYF	TGTGCCAGCAATTGGGACAGGGTGTCTAGCGGCCTCTCCTACGAGCAGTACTTC
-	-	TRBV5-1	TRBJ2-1	CASSFGGNEQFF	TGCGCCAGCAGCTTTGGGGGCAATGAGCAGTTCTTC
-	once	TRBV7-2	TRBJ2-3	CASSLGLPSTDTQYF	TGTGCCAGCAGCTTAGGCCTCCCTAGCACAGATACGCAGTATTTT
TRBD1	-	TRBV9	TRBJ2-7	CASSVVGTGGNEQYF	TGTGCCAGCAGCGTAGTAGGTACAGGGGGAAACGAGCAGTACTTC
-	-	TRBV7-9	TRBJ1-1	CASTITGRTEAFF	TGTGCCAGCACCATTACAGGGAGGACTGAAGCTTTCTTT